Below, one T cell receptor (beta chain) is given with its context. Germline assignment: CDR1 SGHTA and CDR2 FQGNSA. J was trimmed by 5 bases and V by 3 bases; bases with no gene match: 5. The CDR3 is made up of 14 amino acids. Diagnosing involved the use of clinical symptoms, serum thyroxine and TRAb, thyroid ultrasound and orbital computed tomography. Template material for amplifying TCR beta CDR3 regions consisted of RNA transcripts. RT-PCR in the first round (using the HTBI primer set) targeted the TCR CDR3. MiXCR, applied by TCRdb to the multiplex PCR reads, yields one record per CDR3 protein. The profile shows under 400,000 distinct CDR3 sequences, just under 25% of them singletons. The data are from a study of T cells in Graves' hyperthyroidism and ophthalmopathy.

The receptor was derived from a man aged 45 to 65 with Graves' hyperthyroidism. The chain combines TRBV7-2 with TRBJ1-2; 8 bases are shared with TRBD1. Material: blood. Here the CDR3 reads CASSFDRGGYGYTF. CDR3 in DNA: TGTGCCAGCAGCTTCGACAGGGGCGGGTATGGCTACACCTTC.